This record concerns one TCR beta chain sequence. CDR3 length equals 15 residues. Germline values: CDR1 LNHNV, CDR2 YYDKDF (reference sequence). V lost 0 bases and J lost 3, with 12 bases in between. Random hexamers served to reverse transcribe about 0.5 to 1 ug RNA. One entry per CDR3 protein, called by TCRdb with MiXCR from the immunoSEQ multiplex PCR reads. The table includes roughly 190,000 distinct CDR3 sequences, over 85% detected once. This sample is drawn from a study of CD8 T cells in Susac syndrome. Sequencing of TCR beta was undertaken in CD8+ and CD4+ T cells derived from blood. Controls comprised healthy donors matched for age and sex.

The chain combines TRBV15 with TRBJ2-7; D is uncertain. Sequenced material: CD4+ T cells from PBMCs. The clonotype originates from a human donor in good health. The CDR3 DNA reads TGTGCCACCAGCAGAGACAGGAACAGCCTCTACGAGCAGTACTTC. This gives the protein CATSRDRNSLYEQYF. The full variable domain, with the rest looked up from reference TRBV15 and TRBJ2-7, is DAMVIQNPRYQVTQFGKPVTLSCSQTLNHNVMYWYQQKSSQAPKLLFHYYDKDFNNEADTPDNFQSRRPNTSFCFLDIRSPGLGDTAMYLCATSRDRNSLYEQYFGPGTRLTVT.